Presented here are 20 T cell receptor beta chains from one specimen sequenced in a study of blood T cell repertoires in COVID-19. Here immunoSEQ multiplex PCR was the method, and the copy in TCRdb shows in-frame clones only, minus some. The table records a few hundred thousand clones, about nine tenths of them present only once. Sequenced: peripheral blood. The origin of the receptors is a man younger than 35 with active or convalescent COVID-19.

The chain joins TRBV9 to TRBJ1-4; 7 positions agree with TRBD1. The V gene's germline CDR1 is SGDLS and CDR2 YYNGEE. The length of the CDR3 is 14 residues. V lost 0 bases and J lost 8; bases outside the gene matches: 4. For the CDR3, the DNA is TGTGCCAGCAGCGTAGACCCAGGGGGGGAAAAACTGTTTTTT. Amino acid sequence: CASSVDPGGEKLFF.

V and J are TRBV11-3 and TRBJ1-1, with D possibly TRBD1 on 6 matching bases. Trimming left V 2 bases short and J 13 bases short, with 17 bases between. This CDR3 has 13 amino acids. Germline V gene lookup returns CDR1 SGHNT and CDR2 YENEEA. CDR3 loop: CASSLQDRRKVFF. In DNA form, the CDR3 reads TGTGCCAGCAGCTTACAAGACAGGAGGAAGGTTTTCTTT.

V is TRBV24-1 and J is TRBJ2-3; 8 bases match TRBD2. This CDR3 comprises 17 residues. With 4 bases clipped from V and 3 bases from J, the junction kept 11 bases outside the gene matches. Germline V gene lookup returns CDR1 KGHDR and CDR2 SFDVKD. CDR3 region: CATSEHFGGGRTDTQYF. DNA for the CDR3: TGTGCCACCAGTGAACATTTTGGCGGGGGGAGAACAGATACGCAGTATTTT.

The chain couples TRBV6-4 to TRBJ2-3; 8 bases match TRBD2. The ends lost 6 bases at V and 3 bases at J; junction bases unmatched: 11. This CDR3 is built from 16 residues. Looked up from germline, CDR1 is MRHNA and CDR2 is SNTAGT. CDR3 sequence (DNA): TGTGCCAGCAGCGTTAGGACTAGCAAATCGACAGATACGCAGTATTTT. Translated, it gives CASSVRTSKSTDTQYF.

The chain combines TRBV4-1 with TRBJ2-7; 9 bases align to TRBD2. This CDR3 has 15 residues. Germline CDR1 is MGHRA and CDR2 is YSYEKL. The ends lost 4 bases at V and 3 bases at J; junction bases unmatched: 7. The CDR3 here is CASSPFSSGVYEQYF. The CDR3 DNA reads as TGCGCCAGCAGCCCGTTTTCTAGCGGGGTCTACGAGCAGTACTTC.

The chain recombines TRBV3-1 (or the pseudogene TRBV3-2) with TRBJ1-5; unclear D gene. The V end was cut by 1 base, the J end by 0 bases, with 7 bases between. CDR3 length: 15 amino acids. Per germline, CDR1 LGHDT and CDR2 YNNKEL (reference sequence). For the CDR3, the DNA is TGTGCCAGCAGCCAAGGTGGCCGTAGCAATCAGCCCCAGCATTTT. Amino acids: CASSQGGRSNQPQHF.

The DNA of the CDR3 is TGTGCCAGCAGCCCCGGGCAGGGATTCTACGAGCAGTACTTC. Its protein product is CASSPGQGFYEQYF. The chain carries TRBV5-4 and TRBJ2-7; a weak D match, TRBD1 (5 bases). V gave up 4 bases and J gave up 3 bases, with 14 bases separating them. CDR3 length: 14 amino acids. The germline CDR1 and CDR2 sequences are SGHNT and YYREEE (reference sequence).

The rearrangement joins TRBV6-5 to TRBJ2-7; 8 nucleotides agree with TRBD2. The CDR3 runs to 13 residues. Germline CDR1 MNHEY, CDR2 SVGAGI. The V gene end was trimmed by 6 bases and the J gene end by 3 bases; junction bases not matched to a gene: 4. CDR3 amino acids: CASSASGSYEQYF. DNA for the CDR3: TGTGCCAGCAGCGCAAGCGGGAGCTACGAGCAGTACTTC.

V is TRBV18 and J is TRBJ1-6, with a weak D call TRBD1 (5 bases). Germline values: CDR1 KGHSH, CDR2 LQKENI. The CDR3 has 14 amino acids. V was clipped by 4 bases and J by 5 bases, with 9 bases between them. The CDR3 region is CASSLTGDNSPLHF. The CDR3 bases are TGTGCCAGCTCACTGACGGGGGATAATTCACCCCTCCACTTT.

J is TRBJ1-1 and V is TRBV14; maybe TRBD1 (5 bases). The germline V and J ends were trimmed by 4 bases and 1 base, with 10 bases remaining between them. The CDR3 is 14 residues long. Per the germline V gene, CDR1 is SGHDN and CDR2 is FVKESK. The CDR3 sequence is CASSRVDRNTEAFF. In nucleotides, the CDR3 is TGTGCCAGCAGCCGCGTTGACAGGAACACTGAAGCTTTCTTT.

The chain carries TRBV19 and TRBJ2-7; TRBD2 is a possible D gene (5 bases). V dropped 2 bases and J dropped 0 bases, with 11 bases sitting between them. The CDR3 totals 15 residues. Germline V gene sequence: CDR1 LNHDA, CDR2 SQIVND (reference sequence). CDR3 sequence reads: CASSIIRGSSYEQYF. The DNA for the CDR3 is TGTGCCAGTAGTATAATACGGGGTAGCTCCTACGAGCAGTACTTC.

The chain combines TRBV9 with TRBJ1-6; D is undetermined. The V end lost 7 bases, the J end lost 8 bases, and 16 bases lay between the germline ends. The length of the CDR3 is 14 residues. CDR1 is SGDLS, CDR2 YYNGEE, per germline. The CDR3 loop reads CASSSINPDSPLHF. As DNA, the CDR3 is TGTGCCAGCTCATCGATAAACCCGGATTCACCCCTCCACTTT.

The gene calls are TRBV6-2 or TRBV6-3 and TRBJ1-1; D call uncertain. V gave up 1 base and J gave up 4 bases, with 10 bases separating them. Germline CDR1 MNHEY, CDR2 SVGEGT. The CDR3 covers 14 residues. In DNA, the CDR3 is TGTGCCAGCAGTTACTGGCCGGGGAGCACTGAAGCTTTCTTT. It translates to CASSYWPGSTEAFF.

The rearrangement joins TRBV21-1 to TRBJ2-3; the table's D call TRBD2 went unverified against the DNA. TRBV21-1 is tagged as a pseudogene. This CDR3 is built from 19 residues. The CDR3: CASTATNLLAGVTEDTQYF. CDR3 DNA sequence: TGTGCCAGCACCGCTACAAACCTACTAGCGGGAGTAACGGAAGATACGCAGTATTTT.

V is TRBV20-1 and J is TRBJ1-3, with a possible D match to TRBD1 (6 bases). V lost 6 bases and J lost 0, with 15 bases in between. The CDR3 has 15 residues. CDR1 DFQATT and CDR2 SNEGSKA come from the germline V gene (reference sequence). The CDR3 region has the DNA TGCAGTGCGAGTAAAGGACAGAGCTCTGGAAACACCATATATTTT. This codes for CSASKGQSSGNTIYF.

The J gene is TRBJ1-2, the V gene TRBV7-2, with 9 nucleotides matching TRBD1. Looked up from germline, CDR1 is SGHTA and CDR2 is FQGNSA. The CDR3 consists of 14 residues. V dropped 2 bases and J dropped 6; count of bases not matched to a gene: 4. CDR3 in DNA: TGTGCCAGCAGCTTACTATGGACAGGGGATGGCTACACCTTC. As protein: CASSLLWTGDGYTF. Filled out from reference TRBV7-2 and TRBJ1-2, the complete variable domain reads GAGVSQSPSNKVTEKGKDVELRCDPISGHTALYWYRQSLGQGLEFLIYFQGNSAPDKSGLPSDRFSAERTGGSVSTLTIQRTQQEDSAVYLCASSLLWTGDGYTFGSGTRLTVV.

This clone appeared a single time. The chain combines TRBV19 with TRBJ2-2; D is unclear. V dropped 3 bases and J dropped 3 bases, with 5 bases sitting between them. CDR1 is LNHDA and CDR2 is SQIVND in the germline V gene (reference sequence). This CDR3 spans 13 amino acids. This CDR3 reads CASSMAYTGELFF. The CDR3 DNA follows: TGTGCCAGTAGTATGGCTTACACCGGGGAGCTGTTTTTT.

This clone is a singleton in its sample. The rearrangement links TRBV27 to TRBJ2-3; 8 nucleotides agree with TRBD2. Germline trimming cut 10 bases from V and 8 bases from J; bases unmatched to any gene: 14. This CDR3 is 14 amino acids long. Germline assignment: CDR1 MNHEY and CDR2 SMNVEV (reference sequence). CDR3 coding DNA: TGTGCCACCAAGCGGGAGTCTTTAGTTAGTACGCAGTATTTT. Amino acid sequence: CATKRESLVSTQYF.

The gene calls are TRBV27 and TRBJ2-2; 9 bases map to TRBD1. The CDR3 contains 16 residues. V shed 5 bases, J shed 2 bases, and the junction held 6 bases outside the gene matches. Germline V gives CDR1 MNHEY, CDR2 SMNVEV (reference sequence). The CDR3 spells CASSPYTGGNTGELFF. For the CDR3, the DNA is TGTGCCAGCAGTCCTTACACAGGGGGCAACACCGGGGAGCTGTTTTTT.

This clone was counted a few times. The J gene is TRBJ1-2, the V gene TRBV25-1; unclear D gene. Germline CDR1 MGHDK, CDR2 SYGVNS. This CDR3 is built from 11 residues. The ends were cut back, 1 base at V and 9 bases at J, with 6 bases in the middle. The CDR3 region has the DNA TGTGCCAGCAGTGAATTTGGCCGCTACACCTTC. Translated, it gives CASSEFGRYTF.